This T cell receptor (beta chain) emerged from a study of radiotherapy plus CTLA-4 blockade in lung cancer. Overall study context: The study recorded objective responses in 15% to 20% of patients and disease control in approximately 31%. Study-wide results and caveats: Among blood TCR repertoires after radiotherapy plus ipilimumab, tumor-derived clones expanded. With interferon-beta, early dynamics of blood T cell clones were reported to best predict response.

This clone was recorded once. Its specificity is unknown. The data were produced by immunoSEQ multiplex PCR, yet TCRdb's version contains in-frame clones alone and is incomplete. The sample holds about 60,000 clones, 72% seen once. Patients in the study, people with chemo-refractory metastatic non-small-cell lung cancer, received focal radiation plus ipilimumab CTLA-4 blockade. Trimming cost V 0 bases and J 2 bases, with 11 bases left between them. The CDR3 covers 15 residues. CDR1 and CDR2 (germline): GTSNPN, SVGIG (reference sequence). This chain connects TRBV30 to TRBJ1-5; TRBD1 might be the D (5 bases). This receptor was obtained from a human donor with non-small cell lung cancer whose response to radiotherapy plus ipilimumab could not be evaluated. The sequenced sample was peripheral blood, obtained from a patient treated with radiotherapy plus ipilimumab. The CDR3 reads CAWSVTTARNQPQHF. CDR3 DNA: TGTGCCTGGAGTGTAACGACAGCTCGCAATCAGCCCCAGCATTTT.